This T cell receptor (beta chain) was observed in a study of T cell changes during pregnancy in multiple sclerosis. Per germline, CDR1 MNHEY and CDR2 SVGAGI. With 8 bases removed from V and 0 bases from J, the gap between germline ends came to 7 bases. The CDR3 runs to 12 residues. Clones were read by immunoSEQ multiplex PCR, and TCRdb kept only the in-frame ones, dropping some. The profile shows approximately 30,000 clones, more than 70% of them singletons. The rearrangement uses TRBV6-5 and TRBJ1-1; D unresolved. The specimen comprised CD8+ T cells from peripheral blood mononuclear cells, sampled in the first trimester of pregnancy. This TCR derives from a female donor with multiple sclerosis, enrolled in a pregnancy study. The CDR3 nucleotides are TGTGCCAGCCTTTTCTTGAACACTGAAGCTTTCTTT. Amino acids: CASLFLNTEAFF.